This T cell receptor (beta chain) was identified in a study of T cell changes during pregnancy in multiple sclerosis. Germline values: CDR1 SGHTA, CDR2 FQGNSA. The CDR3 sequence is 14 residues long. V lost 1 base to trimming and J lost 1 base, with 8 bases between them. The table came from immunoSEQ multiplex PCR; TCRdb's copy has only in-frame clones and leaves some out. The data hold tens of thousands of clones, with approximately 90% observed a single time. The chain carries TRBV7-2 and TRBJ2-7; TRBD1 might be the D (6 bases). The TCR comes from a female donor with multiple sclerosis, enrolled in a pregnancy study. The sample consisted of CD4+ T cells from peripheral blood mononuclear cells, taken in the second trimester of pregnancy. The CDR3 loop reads CASSLVRGSYEQYF. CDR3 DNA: TGTGCCAGCAGCTTAGTCAGGGGTTCCTACGAGCAGTACTTC.